This T cell receptor (beta chain) was identified during a study of T cell responses to AZD1222 COVID-19 vaccine. Profiled with immunoSEQ multiplex PCR; TCRdb holds only in-frame clones, not every one. The sample yields more than 80,000 clones, about nine tenths seen once. CDR3 length: 17 amino acids. The germline V gene has CDR1 LGHNA and CDR2 YSLEER. After removal of 1 base from V and 7 bases from J, the junction contained 12 bases not matched to a gene. The analysis combined second doses at about 4 or about 12 weeks. This clone was counted at least ten times. Its matching antigen is unknown. Study observations and caveats: The repertoires were collected only after the peak T cell response. The study identified only a handful of AZD1222 recipients as seropositive at baseline. Reportedly, nearly half of unique spike TCRs recognized epitopes outside B.1.351/B.1.1.7 mutations.

The specimen comprised peripheral blood, sampled 28 days after the second AZD1222 dose. The source of this sequence is an adult who received the AZD1222 COVID-19 vaccine. The chain is built from TRBV4-3 and TRBJ2-5, with TRBD2 matching over 10 bases. CDR3 protein: CASSQGASGGAVGTQYF. The CDR3 DNA is TGCGCCAGCAGCCAAGGGGCTAGCGGGGGAGCCGTGGGGACCCAGTACTTC.